This T cell receptor (beta chain) was retrieved from a study of T-cell reconstitution after alpha-beta-depleted transplantation in children (TCRdb year 2016). Notes on the research overall: Using TCR repertoire profiling, the study followed T-cell immune reconstitution in a quantitative way in children after TCRalphabeta/CD19-depleted allogeneic hematopoietic cell transplantation. The paper as a whole reports these results and caveats: Over subsequent months, a decline in hyperexpanded clone frequencies was noted, and after one year, T-cell counts and TCRbeta diversity were mostly ascribed to newly produced T cells. Apparently early alphabetaT-cell count recovery about two months after transplant reportedly relied on only several hundred rapidly expanded clones derived from non-depleted graft cells. In some patients, high TCRbeta diversity at day 60 was attributed to recipient T cells and intrathymic progenitors that had survived conditioning.

Spanning cysteine to phenylalanine, the CDR3 consists of 15 amino acids. The kept DNA is CDR3 alone, 45 bases in frame from the first base. CDR1 and CDR2 are drawn from the germline V gene: MNHEY, SVGEGT. The junction shows trimming of 0 bases on V and 8 bases on J, and the gene matches do not reach 9 bases of it. Per the publication, the treatment or condition label means: allogeneic hematopoietic cell transplantation with graft depleted of TCRalphabeta T cells and CD19 B cells. Transplant recipients were children who received TCRalphabeta/CD19-depleted allogeneic hematopoietic cell grafts. This clonotype was seen a handful of times. The antigen it recognizes is unknown. Nothing much larger sits one base from this clone, and base qualities are not available. Library construction relied on PCR. Data came from an Illumina HiSeq 2500. TCR libraries were prepared with molecular barcoding, using unique molecular identifiers to normalize TCRbeta repertoire quantification. The public reads were reprocessed in TCRdb via fastp at Q25 and MiXCR, keeping in-frame beta chains. All rows with the same CDR3 protein become a single entry with the most common DNA and genes. The sample profile shows around 490,000 distinct CDR3 sequences; over 9.5% of them were found once. In total, the top ten clones hold 14% of the sample.

This receptor chain uses TRBV6-2 or TRBV6-3 and TRBJ1-2, with TRBD1 identical over 7 junction bases. The sample in question was PBMCs, mostly from graft donor cells, obtained 180 days after TCRalphabeta/CD19-depleted stem cell transplant. This TCR came from a female patient between 2 and 10 years old who had a stem cell transplant for aplastic anemia, so the T cells may come from the graft donor. The CDR3 sequence is CASSYSEQGIAGYTF. In nucleotides, the sequence is TGTGCCAGCAGTTACTCGGAACAGGGGATCGCGGGCTACACCTTC.